This T cell receptor beta chain was found in a study of long-term antiretroviral therapy in people with HIV. The libraries were made with immunoSEQ v3.0 at survey level. Method: immunoSEQ multiplex PCR; TCRdb's copy keeps in-frame clones and lacks some. Of over 30,000 clones listed, roughly 87% are singletons. V was pared by 3 bases and J by 4 bases, with 7 bases of the junction left unmatched. CDR3 length equals 17 residues. Germline assignment: CDR1 MGHRA and CDR2 YSYEKL. Donors needed at least one pre-ART PBMC sample plus at least two post-ART samples. The chain joins TRBV4-1 to TRBJ2-5; 14 bases line up with TRBD2. The material sequenced was unsorted PBMCs, taken 1 year after starting antiretroviral therapy. The clonotype comes from a man between 18 and 29 years old with HIV. The CDR3 loop is CASSHTPGLAGGETQYF. DNA for the CDR3: TGCGCCAGCAGCCACACCCCAGGACTAGCGGGAGGAGAGACCCAGTACTTC.